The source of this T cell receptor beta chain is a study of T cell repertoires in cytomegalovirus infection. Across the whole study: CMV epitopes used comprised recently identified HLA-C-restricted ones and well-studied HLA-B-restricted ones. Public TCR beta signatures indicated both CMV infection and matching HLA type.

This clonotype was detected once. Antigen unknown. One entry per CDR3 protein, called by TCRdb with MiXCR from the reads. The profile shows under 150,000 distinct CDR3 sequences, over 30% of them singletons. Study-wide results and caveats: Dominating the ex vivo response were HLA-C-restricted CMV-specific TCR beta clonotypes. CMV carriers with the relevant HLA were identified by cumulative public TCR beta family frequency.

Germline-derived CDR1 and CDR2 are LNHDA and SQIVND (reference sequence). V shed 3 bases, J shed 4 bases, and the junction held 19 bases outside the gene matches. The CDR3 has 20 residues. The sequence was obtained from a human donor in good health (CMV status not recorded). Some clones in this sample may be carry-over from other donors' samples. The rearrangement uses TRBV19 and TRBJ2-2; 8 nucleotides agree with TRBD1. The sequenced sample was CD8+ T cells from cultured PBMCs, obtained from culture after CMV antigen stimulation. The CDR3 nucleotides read TGTGCCAGTAGTATGGAGGCAGGGGGCTTATCGTCTGGTATCACCGGGGAGCTGTTTTTT. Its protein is CASSMEAGGLSSGITGELFF.